The present entry profiles one TCR beta chain with its context. Antigen specificity is unknown. V was pared by 4 bases and J by 0 bases, with 15 bases between. CDR1 is MGHRA, CDR2 YSYEKL, per germline. The CDR3 totals 17 residues. The entry originates in a study of cytomegalovirus exposure and HLA in healthy donors. The PCR was carried out with 60 Vbeta primers and 13 Jbeta primers. The method was immunoSEQ multiplex PCR; TCRdb's version includes in-frame clones alone and lacks a portion of them. The table shows approximately 140,000 clones, with roughly 84% occurring only once. Study-level results: It is likely that the observed cluster of highly shared sequence variants was a sequencing artifact. With high specificity and sensitivity, the classifier reportedly diagnosed cytomegalovirus status. Common viral pathogens (according to a later analysis) appeared linked to several of the most significant clusters. What a later analysis reportedly showed was that an Asian-associated ancestry cluster had fewer N-insertions than the roughly 670-donor mean.

The sequenced material came from PBMCs. This chain uses TRBV4-1 with TRBJ2-2; possible D gene TRBD1, 5 bases. The TCR was taken from a girl aged 2-10 years in good health and CMV-seronegative. CDR3 sequence reads: CASSLGQGRTNTGELFF. DNA of the CDR3: TGCGCCAGCAGCCTGGGGCAGGGTCGGACGAACACCGGGGAGCTGTTTTTT.